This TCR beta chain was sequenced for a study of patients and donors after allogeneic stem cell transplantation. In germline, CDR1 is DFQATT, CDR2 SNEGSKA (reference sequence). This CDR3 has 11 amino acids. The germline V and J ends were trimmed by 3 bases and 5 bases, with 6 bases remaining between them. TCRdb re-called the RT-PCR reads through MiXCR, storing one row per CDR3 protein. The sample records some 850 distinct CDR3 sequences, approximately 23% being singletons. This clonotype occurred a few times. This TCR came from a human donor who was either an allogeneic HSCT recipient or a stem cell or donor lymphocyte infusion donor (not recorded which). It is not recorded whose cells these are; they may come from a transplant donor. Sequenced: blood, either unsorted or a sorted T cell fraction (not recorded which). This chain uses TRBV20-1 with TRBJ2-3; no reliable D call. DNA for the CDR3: TGCAGTGCTAGTGTAGGAGATACGCAGTATTTT. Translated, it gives CSASVGDTQYF.